This is a list of T cell receptor beta chains from one sample in a study of beta chain features in type 1 diabetes. Here immunoSEQ multiplex PCR was the method, and the copy in TCRdb shows in-frame clones only, minus some. The sample lists hundreds of thousands of clones; roughly 15% were seen once. Sequenced sample: naive CD4+ T cells from blood. The receptors were gathered from a man aged 18 to 30 in good health. Both conserved end residues are part of each CDR3. Each record gives: V gene, J gene, clone size, D gene, CDR3 protein, CDR3 DNA. A D gene is named only where the DNA matches it firmly. Clone size is shown for a subset of rows, as once, few, many or a class of expanded clone.

V gene: TRBV5-4
J gene: TRBJ2-3
clone size: .
D gene: TRBD2
CDR3 protein: CASSSGLLDTQYF
CDR3 DNA: TGTGCCAGCAGCTCGGGACTACTAGATACGCAGTATTTT

V gene: TRBV4-1
J gene: TRBJ1-5
clone size: few
D gene: TRBD1
CDR3 protein: CASTPGQDVQPQHF
CDR3 DNA: TGCGCCAGCACCCCCGGACAGGACGTTCAGCCCCAGCATTTT

V gene: TRBV7-9
J gene: TRBJ1-1
clone size: .
D gene: .
CDR3 protein: CASSARGGQGRSSAEAFF
CDR3 DNA: TGTGCCAGCAGCGCACGTGGAGGGCAGGGGAGGAGTAGCGCTGAAGCTTTCTTT

V gene: TRBV18
J gene: TRBJ2-5
clone size: .
D gene: .
CDR3 protein: CASSPPWDRVQETQYF
CDR3 DNA: TGTGCCAGCTCACCACCTTGGGACCGGGTCCAAGAGACCCAGTACTTC

V gene: TRBV11-2
J gene: TRBJ2-1
clone size: .
D gene: .
CDR3 protein: CASSRVTGVYNEQFF
CDR3 DNA: TGTGCCAGCAGTCGTGTTACCGGGGTCTACAATGAGCAGTTCTTC

V gene: TRBV7-8
J gene: TRBJ2-7
clone size: .
D gene: TRBD2
CDR3 protein: CASVPPGLAGPGYEQYF
CDR3 DNA: TGTGCCAGCGTGCCCCCGGGACTAGCGGGGCCAGGCTACGAGCAGTACTTC

V gene: TRBV12-2
J gene: TRBJ2-5
clone size: .
D gene: .
CDR3 protein: CASRSIQVQGDRQETQYF
CDR3 DNA: TGTGCAAGTCGCTCAATACAAGTACAGGGGGACCGACAAGAGACCCAGTACTTC

V gene: TRBV7-9
J gene: TRBJ1-2
clone size: few
D gene: TRBD1
CDR3 protein: CASSWGQFYGYTF
CDR3 DNA: TGTGCCAGCAGCTGGGGACAGTTCTATGGCTACACCTTC

V gene: TRBV7-9
J gene: TRBJ2-3
clone size: .
D gene: .
CDR3 protein: CASSLGARDFTDTQYF
CDR3 DNA: TGTGCCAGCAGCTTAGGCGCGAGGGACTTCACAGATACGCAGTATTTT

V gene: TRBV25-1
J gene: TRBJ1-5
clone size: few
D gene: .
CDR3 protein: CASSVSGAQGNQPQHF
CDR3 DNA: TGTGCCAGCAGTGTGTCAGGGGCGCAGGGCAATCAGCCCCAGCATTTT

V gene: TRBV9
J gene: TRBJ2-3
clone size: .
D gene: TRBD1
CDR3 protein: CASSVAPGTVQDTQYF
CDR3 DNA: TGTGCCAGCAGCGTAGCGCCCGGGACAGTACAAGATACGCAGTATTTT

V gene: TRBV5-4
J gene: TRBJ2-5
clone size: .
D gene: .
CDR3 protein: CASSFWTYQETQYF
CDR3 DNA: TGTGCCAGCAGCTTCTGGACATACCAAGAGACCCAGTACTTC

V gene: TRBV27
J gene: TRBJ1-4
clone size: .
D gene: .
CDR3 protein: CASRGEVKLFF
CDR3 DNA: TGTGCCAGCAGAGGCGAAGTAAAACTGTTTTTT

V gene: TRBV4-2
J gene: TRBJ1-5
clone size: few
D gene: .
CDR3 protein: CASSPHSDSNQPQHF
CDR3 DNA: TGTGCCAGCAGCCCTCACAGTGATAGCAATCAGCCCCAGCATTTT

V gene: TRBV27
J gene: TRBJ2-7
clone size: once
D gene: TRBD2
CDR3 protein: CASRNPSGGHSYEQYF
CDR3 DNA: TGTGCCAGCAGGAACCCTAGCGGGGGCCATTCCTACGAGCAGTACTTC

V gene: TRBV5-1
J gene: TRBJ2-2
clone size: .
D gene: .
CDR3 protein: CASSFKGTNTGELFF
CDR3 DNA: TGCGCCAGCAGCTTCAAGGGGACGAACACCGGGGAGCTGTTTTTT

V gene: TRBV10-3
J gene: TRBJ2-1
clone size: few
D gene: TRBD1
CDR3 protein: CAISTTGGNEQFF
CDR3 DNA: TGTGCCATCAGTACTACAGGGGGGAATGAGCAGTTCTTC

V gene: TRBV9
J gene: TRBJ2-1
clone size: .
D gene: .
CDR3 protein: CASSVAPQQDQGREFF
CDR3 DNA: TGTGCCAGCAGCGTAGCGCCCCAACAGGATCAGGGACGGGAGTTCTTC

V gene: TRBV2
J gene: TRBJ1-4
clone size: .
D gene: .
CDR3 protein: CASRYDRRGGEKLFF
CDR3 DNA: TGTGCCAGCAGATACGACAGGAGGGGTGGTGAAAAACTGTTTTTT

V gene: TRBV6-5
J gene: TRBJ1-2
clone size: .
D gene: .
CDR3 protein: CASSYLFPDNNYGYTF
CDR3 DNA: TGTGCCAGCAGTTACTTATTCCCCGACAATAACTATGGCTACACCTTC